Listed below are T cell receptor beta chains from one sample, sequenced in a study of CD8 T cells in ankylosing spondylitis. TCRdb called the 5' RACE reads again in MiXCR, with one record for every CDR3 protein. The repertoire holds 470,000 or so distinct CDR3 sequences, roughly a quarter seen once, with 0.75% to 0.9% in the top ten. The source material was blood, either unsorted or a sorted T cell fraction (not recorded which). All receptors derive from a male donor with ankylosing spondylitis. The CDR3 runs from the conserved cysteine through the conserved F or W. The order of the fields is CDR3 protein, CDR3 DNA, V gene, clone size, J gene, D gene. A D gene is named only where the DNA matches it firmly. Clone size appears in some rows only: once, few, many, or a class for an expanded clone.

CDR3: CASSLQGGSNEKLFF; DNA: TGTGCCAGCAGCTTGCAGGGAGGGTCTAATGAAAAACTGTTTTTT; V: TRBV5-4; size: NA; J: TRBJ1-4; D: NA
CDR3: CASSLGLGGTEAFF; DNA: TGTGCCAGCAGCTTAGGCCTAGGAGGCACTGAAGCTTTCTTT; V: TRBV7-9; size: NA; J: TRBJ1-1; D: NA
CDR3: CSARGMGLAGMGDTQYF; DNA: TGCAGTGCTAGAGGGATGGGACTAGCGGGGATGGGAGATACGCAGTATTTT; V: TRBV20-1; size: NA; J: TRBJ2-3; D: TRBD2
CDR3: CAGTSARRDEQFF; DNA: TGTGCCGGAACTAGCGCGAGAAGGGATGAGCAGTTCTTC; V: TRBV7-9; size: NA; J: TRBJ2-1; D: TRBD2
CDR3: CASSYGAGQYTNEQFF; DNA: TGTGCCAGCAGCTACGGCGCGGGACAATATACCAATGAGCAGTTCTTC; V: TRBV7-8; size: NA; J: TRBJ2-1; D: NA
CDR3: CASRATFQSSYNSPLHF; DNA: TGTGCCAGCAGAGCTACGTTCCAGAGCTCCTATAATTCACCCCTCCACTTT; V: TRBV12-3/TRBV12-4; size: NA; J: TRBJ1-6; D: NA
CDR3: CASSPGRNTQYF; DNA: TGTGCCAGCTCACCAGGACGGAATACGCAGTATTTT; V: TRBV18; size: few; J: TRBJ2-3; D: NA
CDR3: CASRGDADTQYF; DNA: TGTGCCAGCCGAGGGGACGCAGATACGCAGTATTTT; V: TRBV6-5; size: NA; J: TRBJ2-3; D: NA
CDR3: CSAYSGEQFF; DNA: TGCAGTGCATATAGCGGTGAGCAGTTCTTC; V: TRBV20-1; size: many; J: TRBJ2-1; D: NA
CDR3: CASSLGGTQGVNSPLHF; DNA: TGTGCCAGCAGTCTGGGGGGAACACAGGGTGTGAATTCACCCCTCCACTTT; V: TRBV2; size: NA; J: TRBJ1-6; D: NA
CDR3: CSGAGVSQGEQYF; DNA: TGCAGCGGAGCGGGAGTATCTCAGGGCGAGCAGTACTTC; V: TRBV29-1; size: NA; J: TRBJ2-7; D: TRBD2
CDR3: CASSLVFQPQHF; DNA: TGTGCCAGCAGTTTAGTATTTCAGCCCCAGCATTTT; V: TRBV28; size: NA; J: TRBJ1-5; D: NA
CDR3: CASSFGQDTEAFF; DNA: TGTGCCAGCAGCTTCGGACAGGACACTGAAGCTTTCTTT; V: TRBV6-6; size: few; J: TRBJ1-1; D: TRBD1
CDR3: CASSSGTGRNTEAFF; DNA: TGTGCCAGCAGCTCAGGGACAGGGAGAAATACTGAAGCTTTCTTT; V: TRBV5-4; size: few; J: TRBJ1-1; D: TRBD1
CDR3: CASSFRGHGHTF; DNA: TGTGCCAGCAGTTTCCGGGGCCATGGCCACACCTTC; V: TRBV27; size: NA; J: TRBJ1-2; D: NA
CDR3: CASSLEGLAGETQYF; DNA: TGTGCCAGCAGTTTAGAGGGTCTAGCGGGAGAGACCCAGTACTTC; V: TRBV12-3/TRBV12-4; size: few; J: TRBJ2-5; D: TRBD2
CDR3: CASSGGTANSPLHF; DNA: TGTGCCAGCAGCGGTGGAACAGCAAATTCACCCCTCCACTTT; V: TRBV5-5; size: NA; J: TRBJ1-6; D: NA
CDR3: CAISEPRTSGICNEQFF; DNA: TGTGCCATCAGTGAGCCCCGGACTAGCGGGATTTGCAATGAGCAGTTCTTC; V: TRBV10-3; size: NA; J: TRBJ2-1; D: TRBD2
CDR3: CASSVGGGLYSNQPQHF; DNA: TGTGCCAGCAGCGTAGGAGGAGGGCTTTATAGCAATCAGCCCCAGCATTTT; V: TRBV9; size: NA; J: TRBJ1-5; D: NA
CDR3: CASSYTLNSNQPQHF; DNA: TGTGCCAGCAGCTATACTCTTAATAGCAATCAGCCCCAGCATTTT; V: TRBV7-2; size: few; J: TRBJ1-5; D: NA
CDR3: CASRIRTNEQFF; DNA: TGTGCCAGCAGGATCCGGACCAATGAGCAGTTCTTC; V: TRBV6-6; size: NA; J: TRBJ2-1; D: NA
CDR3: CASSLGSTAYGYTF; DNA: TGCGCCAGCAGCTTGGGATCGACAGCCTATGGCTACACCTTC; V: TRBV5-1; size: NA; J: TRBJ1-2; D: NA
CDR3: CASSRNRNTDTQYF; DNA: TGTGCCAGCAGCCGGAACAGGAACACAGATACGCAGTATTTT; V: TRBV7-2; size: few; J: TRBJ2-3; D: NA
CDR3: CASSRSSGGSTDTQYF; DNA: TGCGCCAGCAGCCGGTCGTCGGGAGGTAGCACAGATACGCAGTATTTT; V: TRBV5-1; size: NA; J: TRBJ2-3; D: TRBD2
CDR3: CSAGDGFGIQYF; DNA: TGCAGTGCTGGTGACGGTTTCGGCATTCAGTACTTC; V: TRBV20-1; size: NA; J: TRBJ2-4; D: NA
CDR3: CASSLGQGTNEQYF; DNA: TGTGCCAGCTCGCTCGGACAGGGTACCAACGAGCAGTACTTC; V: TRBV18; size: NA; J: TRBJ2-7; D: TRBD1
CDR3: CASSSQVDSYNEQFF; DNA: TGCGCCAGCAGCTCCCAGGTAGACTCCTACAATGAGCAGTTCTTC; V: TRBV5-1; size: few; J: TRBJ2-1; D: NA
CDR3: CASGTITDTQYF; DNA: TGTGCCAGTGGGACTATCACAGATACGCAGTATTTT; V: TRBV27; size: NA; J: TRBJ2-3; D: TRBD2
CDR3: CSALTQGSYNEQFF; DNA: TGCAGTGCCTTAACACAGGGATCCTACAATGAGCAGTTCTTC; V: TRBV20-1; size: once; J: TRBJ2-1; D: NA
CDR3: CASSLGRTSGQETQYF; DNA: TGCGCCAGCAGCTTAGGCAGGACTAGCGGACAAGAGACCCAGTACTTC; V: TRBV5-1; size: few; J: TRBJ2-5; D: TRBD2
CDR3: CAWSVISETQYF; DNA: TGTGCCTGGAGTGTAATTAGCGAGACCCAGTACTTC; V: TRBV30; size: few; J: TRBJ2-5; D: NA
CDR3: CASRPNPGRRSGANVLTF; DNA: TGTGCCAGCAGGCCTAACCCGGGACGGAGATCTGGGGCCAACGTCCTGACTTTC; V: TRBV3-1; size: NA; J: TRBJ2-6; D: NA
CDR3: CSARGGGRTDTQYF; DNA: TGCAGTGCTAGAGGGGGGGGGCGTACAGATACGCAGTATTTT; V: TRBV20-1; size: few; J: TRBJ2-3; D: NA
CDR3: CSVGTAQEGPQHF; DNA: TGCAGCGTCGGGACAGCGCAGGAGGGGCCCCAGCATTTT; V: TRBV29-1; size: NA; J: TRBJ1-5; D: TRBD1
CDR3: CASSFRQLNTEAFF; DNA: TGCGCCAGCAGCTTCCGACAGTTGAACACTGAAGCTTTCTTT; V: TRBV5-1; size: few; J: TRBJ1-1; D: NA
CDR3: CASSLGRGIYNEQFF; DNA: TGTGCCAGCAGCTTAGGGCGGGGGATCTACAATGAGCAGTTCTTC; V: TRBV11-3; size: NA; J: TRBJ2-1; D: TRBD2
CDR3: CASSLRSRGYGYTF; DNA: TGTGCCAGCAGCCTGAGGTCGAGGGGATATGGCTACACCTTC; V: TRBV3-1; size: NA; J: TRBJ1-2; D: NA
CDR3: CASSARERTTDTQYF; DNA: TGTGCCAGCTCGGCTAGGGAAAGGACGACAGATACGCAGTATTTT; V: TRBV3-1; size: few; J: TRBJ2-3; D: NA
CDR3: CSAVGGVKNIQYF; DNA: TGCAGTGCTGTGGGGGGGGTCAAAAACATTCAGTACTTC; V: TRBV20-1; size: NA; J: TRBJ2-4; D: TRBD2
CDR3: CSARDHLTDTQYF; DNA: TGCAGTGCTAGAGATCACCTTACAGATACGCAGTATTTT; V: TRBV20-1; size: few; J: TRBJ2-3; D: NA
CDR3: CASFPGRGTDTQYF; DNA: TGCGCCAGCTTCCCCGGACGGGGCACAGATACGCAGTATTTT; V: TRBV5-1; size: NA; J: TRBJ2-3; D: NA
CDR3: CASSLGAETQYF; DNA: TGCGCCAGCAGCTTGGGAGCGGAGACGCAGTATTTT; V: TRBV5-1; size: NA; J: TRBJ2-3; D: NA
CDR3: CASSPSGTLNTEAFF; DNA: TGTGCCAGCAGTCCCTCCGGGACACTGAACACTGAAGCTTTCTTT; V: TRBV12-3/TRBV12-4; size: few; J: TRBJ1-1; D: NA
CDR3: CASSPGGTEAFF; DNA: TGTGCCAGCAGCCCCGGGGGGACTGAAGCTTTCTTT; V: TRBV7-2; size: many; J: TRBJ1-1; D: NA
CDR3: CASVGYGYTF; DNA: TGTGCCAGCGTCGGCTATGGCTACACCTTC; V: TRBV6-1; size: NA; J: TRBJ1-2; D: NA
CDR3: CASSPEAGQNQPQHF; DNA: TGTGCCAGCAGCCCCGAAGCAGGGCAGAATCAGCCCCAGCATTTT; V: TRBV2; size: few; J: TRBJ1-5; D: NA
CDR3: CASSLNRLAGEMETQYF; DNA: TGTGCCAGCAGTTTAAACAGGCTAGCGGGAGAAATGGAGACCCAGTACTTC; V: TRBV27; size: few; J: TRBJ2-5; D: TRBD2
CDR3: CASSYLGDRSGANVLTF; DNA: TGTGCCAGCAGTTACTTAGGGGACAGGTCTGGGGCCAACGTCCTGACTTTC; V: TRBV6-5; size: NA; J: TRBJ2-6; D: TRBD1
CDR3: CASSRNPGQNSGANVLTF; DNA: TGTGCCAGCAGCCGAAACCCGGGACAGAACTCTGGGGCCAACGTCCTGACTTTC; V: TRBV3-1; size: NA; J: TRBJ2-6; D: TRBD1
CDR3: CASSLGRFNNSPLHF; DNA: TGTGCCAGCAGCTTGGGGAGGTTTAATAATTCACCCCTCCACTTT; V: TRBV5-6; size: once; J: TRBJ1-6; D: NA
CDR3: CSVERSRGYGYTF; DNA: TGCAGCGTTGAAAGATCCCGAGGCTATGGCTACACCTTC; V: TRBV29-1; size: few; J: TRBJ1-2; D: NA
CDR3: CASSQDQAGVFITETQYF; DNA: TGTGCCAGCAGCCAAGACCAAGCGGGAGTTTTTATTACCGAGACCCAGTACTTC; V: TRBV4-2; size: NA; J: TRBJ2-5; D: TRBD2
CDR3: CASSSLSGTGPGEQFF; DNA: TGTGCCAGCAGCTCCCTATCTGGGACAGGGCCCGGTGAGCAGTTCTTC; V: TRBV11-2; size: NA; J: TRBJ2-1; D: TRBD1
CDR3: CASSSRVEETQYF; DNA: TGCGCCAGCAGCTCGAGGGTGGAGGAGACCCAGTACTTC; V: TRBV5-1; size: few; J: TRBJ2-5; D: NA
CDR3: CASSLWVETGELFF; DNA: TGCGCCAGCAGCTTGTGGGTCGAGACCGGGGAGCTGTTTTTT; V: TRBV5-1; size: few; J: TRBJ2-2; D: NA
CDR3: CAWSVGQGYNEQFF; DNA: TGTGCCTGGAGTGTAGGCCAGGGATACAATGAGCAGTTCTTC; V: TRBV30; size: NA; J: TRBJ2-1; D: NA
CDR3: CASSRDTNTEAFF; DNA: TGTGCCAGCAGCAGGGATACGAACACTGAAGCTTTCTTT; V: TRBV3-1; size: many; J: TRBJ1-1; D: NA
CDR3: CASSSGVVNTEAFF; DNA: TGTGCCAGCAGTTCAGGGGTCGTGAACACTGAAGCTTTCTTT; V: TRBV12-3/TRBV12-4; size: few; J: TRBJ1-1; D: NA
CDR3: CASSLVVSGSNEQFF; DNA: TGCGCCAGCAGCTTGGTAGTTAGCGGGAGTAATGAGCAGTTCTTC; V: TRBV5-1; size: few; J: TRBJ2-1; D: TRBD2